This TCR beta chain is drawn from a study of cytomegalovirus exposure and HLA in healthy donors. With regard to this clone: What it binds is unknown.

Findings and caveats of the study: A later analysis found that most CMV-associated TCR beta chains appeared HLA-restricted. According to a later analysis, donors in an Asian-associated ancestry cluster reportedly had fewer N-insertions than the roughly 720-donor mean. Most subjects had HLA-A and HLA-B alleles reportedly predicted accurately by TCR beta sequences.

The PCR contained 60 Vbeta and 13 Jbeta primers. Measured with immunoSEQ multiplex PCR; TCRdb has only the in-frame clones, and not every one. This table has around 300,000 clones, approximately 84% appearing once. This sequence was found in a woman in her thirties or forties in good health and CMV-seropositive. The sequenced sample consisted of PBMCs.

DNA for the CDR3: TGTGCCACCAGCAGAGATAGCGGGAGAGTCCCTTACAATGAGCAGTTCTTC. It codes for CATSRDSGRVPYNEQFF. This chain connects TRBV15 to TRBJ2-1; 9 nucleotides align to TRBD2. Germline assignment: CDR1 LNHNV and CDR2 YYDKDF (reference sequence). V lost 0 bases, J lost 4 bases, and 7 bases stayed unmatched. CDR3 length: 17 amino acids.